This T cell receptor (beta chain) is drawn from a study of cytomegalovirus exposure and HLA in healthy donors. Turning to the study itself: Around 87 million unique TCRs, all from HLA-typed donors, were included in an early release of the data.

This clone was recorded only once. Antigen: not known. The PCR made use of 60 Vbeta and 13 Jbeta primers. Assay used: immunoSEQ multiplex PCR; TCRdb lists only in-frame clones, some missing. The sample carries 150,000 or so clones, less than 90% recorded once. Findings and limits, study-wide: Productive rates of about 90% or about 30% were seen for most TCR beta V segments in an earlier analysis.

The sequenced material came from PBMCs. The origin of this receptor is a man between 18 and 35 years old in good health and CMV-seronegative.

The CDR3 loop reads CASSFRSGEGTGANVLTF. CDR3 nucleotides: TGCGCCAGCAGCTTTCGGTCCGGGGAGGGCACTGGGGCCAACGTCCTGACTTTC. The rearrangement links TRBV5-1 to TRBJ2-6, with 7 bases aligning to TRBD2. Unmatched junction bases numbered 10, after V lost 2 bases and J lost 2 bases. Germline V gene lookup returns CDR1 SGHRS and CDR2 YFSETQ. This CDR3 has 18 amino acids.